This TCR beta chain comes out of a study of cytomegalovirus exposure and HLA in healthy donors. Study-wide results and limits: It was in a later analysis that TCR association rates were seen to vary by HLA locus, highest for DRB1 and lowest for HLA-C. Analysis performed later showed TCR beta chains linked to HLA being more clonally expanded than equally common others. Accurate HLA-A and HLA-B prediction from TCR beta sequences was reported for most subjects.

The donors comprised healthy bone marrow donors. CDR3 length: 14 residues. The germline V gene encodes CDR1 SGHRS and CDR2 YFSETQ. The V segment lost 2 bases and the J segment 3 bases; nucleotides outside the gene matches: 3. 13 Jbeta primers and 60 Vbeta primers were used for the PCR. Method: immunoSEQ multiplex PCR; TCRdb's copy keeps in-frame clones and lacks some. The sample lists approximately 99,000 clones; 70% to 75% were seen once. Regarding this clone: The antigen is unknown.

Sequenced input: PBMCs. The clonotype originates from a man in his forties in good health and CMV-seronegative. The gene calls are TRBV5-1 and TRBJ2-5; TRBD1 matches 8 bases. CDR3 in DNA: TGCGCCAGCAGCTTTGACAGGGGCAAAGAGACCCAGTACTTC. This sequence encodes CASSFDRGKETQYF.